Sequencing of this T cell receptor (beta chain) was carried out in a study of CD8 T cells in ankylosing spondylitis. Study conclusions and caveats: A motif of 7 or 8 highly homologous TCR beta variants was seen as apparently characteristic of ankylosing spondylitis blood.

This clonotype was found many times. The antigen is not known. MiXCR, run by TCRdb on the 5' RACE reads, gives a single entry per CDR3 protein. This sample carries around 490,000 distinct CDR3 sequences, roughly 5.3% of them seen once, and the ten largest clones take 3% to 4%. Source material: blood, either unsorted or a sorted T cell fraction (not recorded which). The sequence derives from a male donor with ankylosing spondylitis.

The CDR3 bases are TGTGCCAGCAGTTTATCGCGCAGGACCACTGAAGCTTTCTTT. This sequence encodes CASSLSRRTTEAFF. V usage is TRBV27 and J usage is TRBJ1-1; no clear D. The CDR3 spans 14 residues. V was pared by 0 bases and J by 4 bases, with 9 bases between. Germline V gene data show CDR1 as MNHEY and CDR2 as SMNVEV (reference sequence).